The entry that follows covers one T cell receptor (beta chain) sequence. The method was immunoSEQ multiplex PCR; TCRdb's version includes in-frame clones alone and lacks a portion of them. The data hold roughly 100,000 clones, with roughly 87% observed a single time. The data stem from a study of blood T cell repertoires in COVID-19. Study-level information: The samples span acute and convalescent COVID-19 from the United States, Italy and Spain.

The CDR3 spans 16 residues. CDR1 is LGHDT, CDR2 YNNKEL, per germline (reference sequence). V gave up 4 bases and J gave up 5 bases; unmatched junction bases: 5. The rearrangement joins TRBV3-1 (or the pseudogene TRBV3-2) to TRBJ2-5, with 15 positions matching TRBD2. Sequencing used peripheral blood. This TCR was sampled from a man aged 50 to 60 in a cohort sampled during active COVID-19. DNA for the CDR3: TGTGCCAGCAGCCCCGGGACTAGCGGGGGGAGGGAGACCCAGTACTTC. It is translated as CASSPGTSGGRETQYF.